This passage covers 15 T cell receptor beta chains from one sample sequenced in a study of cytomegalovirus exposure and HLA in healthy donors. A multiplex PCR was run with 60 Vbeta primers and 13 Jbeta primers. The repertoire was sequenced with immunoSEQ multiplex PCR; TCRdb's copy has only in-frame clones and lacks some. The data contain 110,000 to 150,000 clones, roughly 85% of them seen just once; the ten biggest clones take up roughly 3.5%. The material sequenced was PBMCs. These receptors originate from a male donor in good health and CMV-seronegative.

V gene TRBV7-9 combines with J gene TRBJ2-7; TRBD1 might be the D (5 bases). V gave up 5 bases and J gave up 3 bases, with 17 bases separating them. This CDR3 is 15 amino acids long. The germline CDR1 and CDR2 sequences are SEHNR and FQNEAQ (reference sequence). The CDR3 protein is CASSRFQGVNYEQYF. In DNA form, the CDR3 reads TGTGCCAGCAGCAGATTTCAGGGTGTGAACTACGAGCAGTACTTC.

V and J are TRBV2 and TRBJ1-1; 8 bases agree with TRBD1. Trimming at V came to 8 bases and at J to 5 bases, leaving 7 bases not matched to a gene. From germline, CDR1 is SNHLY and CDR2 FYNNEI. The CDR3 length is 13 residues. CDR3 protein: CASERRGQTEAFF. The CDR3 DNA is TGTGCCAGCGAGCGCAGGGGGCAAACTGAAGCTTTCTTT.

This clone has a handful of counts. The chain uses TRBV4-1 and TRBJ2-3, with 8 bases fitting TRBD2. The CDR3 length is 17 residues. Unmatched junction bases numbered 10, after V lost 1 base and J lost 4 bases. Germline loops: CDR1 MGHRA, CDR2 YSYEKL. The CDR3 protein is CASSQGLGGGNADTQYF. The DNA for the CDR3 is TGCGCCAGCAGCCAAGGACTGGGCGGGGGGAATGCAGATACGCAGTATTTT.

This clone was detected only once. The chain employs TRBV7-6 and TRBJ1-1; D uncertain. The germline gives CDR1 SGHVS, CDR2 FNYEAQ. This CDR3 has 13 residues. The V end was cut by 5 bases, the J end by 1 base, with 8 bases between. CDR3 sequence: CASSQSQNTEAFF. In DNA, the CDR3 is TGTGCCAGCAGCCAATCACAGAACACTGAAGCTTTCTTT.

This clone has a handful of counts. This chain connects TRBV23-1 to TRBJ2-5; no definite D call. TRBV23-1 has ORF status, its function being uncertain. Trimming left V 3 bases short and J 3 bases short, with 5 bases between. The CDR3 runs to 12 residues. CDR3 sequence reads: CASSHTEETQYF. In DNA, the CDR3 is TGCGCCAGCAGTCATACAGAAGAGACCCAGTACTTC.

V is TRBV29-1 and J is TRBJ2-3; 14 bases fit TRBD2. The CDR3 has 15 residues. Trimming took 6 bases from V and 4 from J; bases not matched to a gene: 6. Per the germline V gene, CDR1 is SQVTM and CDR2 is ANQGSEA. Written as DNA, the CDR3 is TGCAGCGTCCTGACTAGCGGGGGGGCCCCAGATACGCAGTATTTT. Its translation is CSVLTSGGAPDTQYF.

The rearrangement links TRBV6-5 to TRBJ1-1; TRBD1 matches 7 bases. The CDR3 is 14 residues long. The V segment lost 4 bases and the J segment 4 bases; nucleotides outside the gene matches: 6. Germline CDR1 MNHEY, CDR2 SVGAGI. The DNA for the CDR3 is TGTGCCAGCAGTTTCGGACAGGTCCGCACTGAAGCTTTCTTT. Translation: CASSFGQVRTEAFF.

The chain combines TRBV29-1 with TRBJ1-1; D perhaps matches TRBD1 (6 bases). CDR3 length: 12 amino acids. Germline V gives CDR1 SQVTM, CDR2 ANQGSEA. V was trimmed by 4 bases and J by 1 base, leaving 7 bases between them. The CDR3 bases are TGCAGCGTTGCAGGGGCGAACACTGAAGCTTTCTTT. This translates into CSVAGANTEAFF.

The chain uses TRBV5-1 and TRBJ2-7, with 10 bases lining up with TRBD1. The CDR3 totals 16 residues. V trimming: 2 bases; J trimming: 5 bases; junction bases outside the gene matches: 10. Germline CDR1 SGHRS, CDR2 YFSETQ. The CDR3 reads CASSFDRGQGLDEQYF. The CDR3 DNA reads TGCGCCAGCAGCTTCGATCGGGGACAGGGGCTGGACGAGCAGTACTTC.

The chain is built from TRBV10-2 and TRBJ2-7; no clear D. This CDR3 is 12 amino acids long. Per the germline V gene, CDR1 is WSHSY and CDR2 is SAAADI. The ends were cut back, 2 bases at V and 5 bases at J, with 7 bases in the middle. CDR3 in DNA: TGCGCCAGCAGTGAGGTTGAGGACGAGCAGTACTTC. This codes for CASSEVEDEQYF.

CDR3 protein: CASRLNEKLFF. CDR3 nucleotides: TGTGCCAGCAGACTGAATGAAAAACTGTTTTTT. The V and J genes are TRBV27 and TRBJ1-4; D unresolved. Trimming left V 6 bases short and J 5 bases short, with 4 bases between. The germline CDR1 and CDR2 sequences are MNHEY and SMNVEV (reference sequence). The CDR3 has 11 amino acids. Full variable domain (rest looked up from reference TRBV27 and TRBJ1-4): EAQVTQNPRYLITVTGKKLTVTCSQNMNHEYMSWYRQDPGLGLRQIYYSMNVEVTDKGDVPEGYKVSRKEKRNFPLILESPSPNQTSLYFCASRLNEKLFFGSGTQLSVL.

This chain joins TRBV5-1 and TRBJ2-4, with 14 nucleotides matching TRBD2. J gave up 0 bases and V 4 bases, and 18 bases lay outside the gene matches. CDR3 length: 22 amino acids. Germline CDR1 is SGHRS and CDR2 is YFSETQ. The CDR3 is CASSPRPPGTSGGTLAKNIQYF. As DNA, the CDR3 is TGCGCCAGCAGCCCTCGGCCCCCAGGGACTAGCGGGGGAACACTAGCCAAAAACATTCAGTACTTC.

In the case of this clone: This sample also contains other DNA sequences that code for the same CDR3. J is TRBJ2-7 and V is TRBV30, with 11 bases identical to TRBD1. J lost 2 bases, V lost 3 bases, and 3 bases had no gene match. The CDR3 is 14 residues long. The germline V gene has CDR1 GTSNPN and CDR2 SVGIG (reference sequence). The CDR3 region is CAWSPGQGAYEQYF. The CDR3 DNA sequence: TGTGCCTGGAGCCCGGGACAGGGGGCCTACGAGCAGTACTTC.

This CDR3 is CASGRSSYNEQFF. Here the CDR3 DNA reads TGTGCCAGCGGTCGTAGCTCCTACAATGAGCAGTTCTTC. The chain joins TRBV6-5 to TRBJ2-1; no clear D. Germline CDR1 is MNHEY and CDR2 is SVGAGI. The germline V and J ends were trimmed by 8 bases and 0 bases, with 8 bases remaining between them. The CDR3 has 13 amino acids.

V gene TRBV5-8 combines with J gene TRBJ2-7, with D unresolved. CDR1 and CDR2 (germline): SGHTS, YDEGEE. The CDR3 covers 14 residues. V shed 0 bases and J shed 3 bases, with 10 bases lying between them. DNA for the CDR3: TGTGCCAGCAGCTTGGGCAGCGTAGTCTACGAGCAGTACTTC. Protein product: CASSLGSVVYEQYF.